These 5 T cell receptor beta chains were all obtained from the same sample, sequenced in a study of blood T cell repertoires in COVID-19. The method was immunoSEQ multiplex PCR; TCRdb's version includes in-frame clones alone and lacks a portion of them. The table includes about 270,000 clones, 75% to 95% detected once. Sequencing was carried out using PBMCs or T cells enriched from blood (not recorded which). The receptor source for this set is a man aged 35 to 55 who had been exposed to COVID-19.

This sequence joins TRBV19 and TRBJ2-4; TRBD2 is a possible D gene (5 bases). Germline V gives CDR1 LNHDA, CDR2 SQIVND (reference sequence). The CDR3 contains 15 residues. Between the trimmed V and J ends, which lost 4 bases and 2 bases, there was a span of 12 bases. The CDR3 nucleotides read TGTGCCAGTAGTAAAAAACTAGGGACCAAAAACATTCAGTACTTC. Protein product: CASSKKLGTKNIQYF.

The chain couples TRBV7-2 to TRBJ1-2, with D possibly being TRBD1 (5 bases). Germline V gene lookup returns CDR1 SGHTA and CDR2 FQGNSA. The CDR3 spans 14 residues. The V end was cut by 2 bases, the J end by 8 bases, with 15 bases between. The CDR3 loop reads CASSLTLPGKGYTF. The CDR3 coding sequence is TGTGCCAGCAGCTTAACTTTGCCAGGGAAAGGCTACACCTTC.

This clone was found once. The DNA for the CDR3 is TGTGCCAGCAGCCAATCACCTAGCGGGACTAACAATGAGCAGTTCTTC. Translated, it gives CASSQSPSGTNNEQFF. The chain joins TRBV16 to TRBJ2-1; the match to TRBD2 covers 9 bases. Germline loops: CDR1 KGHSY, CDR2 FQNENV. Trimming took 0 bases from V and 5 from J; bases not matched to a gene: 5. The CDR3 has 16 residues.

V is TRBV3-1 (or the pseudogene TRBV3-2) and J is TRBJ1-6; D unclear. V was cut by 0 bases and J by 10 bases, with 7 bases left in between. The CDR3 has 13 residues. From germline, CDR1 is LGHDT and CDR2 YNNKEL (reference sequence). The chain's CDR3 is CASSQDGRSPLHF. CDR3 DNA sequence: TGTGCCAGCAGCCAAGATGGGCGCTCACCCCTCCACTTT.

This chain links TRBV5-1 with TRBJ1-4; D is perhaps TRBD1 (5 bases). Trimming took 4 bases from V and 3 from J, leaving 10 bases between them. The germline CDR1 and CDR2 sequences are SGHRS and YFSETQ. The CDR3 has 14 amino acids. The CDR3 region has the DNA TGCGCCAGCAGCCAGGACAACCCTAATGAAAAACTGTTTTTT. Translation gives CASSQDNPNEKLFF.